Listed here are 23 T cell receptor beta chains from one sample, sequenced in a study of T cells in women clearing cervical HPV infection. Some clones are missing from TCRdb's copy, which holds only in-frame ones; the method was immunoSEQ multiplex PCR. The ten top clones account for 1.7%, within a sample of roughly 35,000 clones. The source material was blood buffy coat. These receptor sequences come from a woman between 18 and 70 years old with a cervical HPV16 infection that either progressed to CIN3+ or cleared (not recorded which).

As concerns this clone: Read data end 3 residues before the CDR3 end; the end is taken from the germline J gene. The chain employs TRBV9 and TRBJ2-5; 8 bases map to TRBD2. This CDR3 spans 18 amino acids. Germline CDR1 reads SGDLS; CDR2 reads YYNGEE. Trimming cost V 4 bases and J 3 bases; bases outside gene matches: 17. CDR3 sequence: CASSRTPLMAGGEETQYF. CDR3 DNA (partial): TGTGCCAGCAGCCGAACCCCTCTAATGGCGGGGGGAGAAGAGACC.

Points on this clone: Read sequence stops 3 residues before the CDR3 end, and the germline J gene provides the missing end. The V gene is TRBV7-8, the J gene TRBJ1-2, with a weak D call TRBD1 (5 bases). The germline CDR1 and CDR2 sequences are SGHVS and FQNEAQ. The CDR3 is 12 residues long. CDR3 DNA, as far as it was read: TGTGCCAGCAGCTTAGCGGGGGGGACC. Amino acid sequence: CASSLAGGT. The whole CDR3 protein is CASSLAGGTYTF. Drawing the rest from reference TRBV7-8 and TRBJ1-2, the complete variable domain is GAGVSQSPRYKVAKRGQDVALRCDPISGHVSLFWYQQALGQGPEFLTYFQNEAQLDKSGLPSDRFFAERPEGSVSTLKIQRTQQEDSAVYLCASSLAGGTYTFGSGTRLTVV.

About this clone: The observed sequence ends 3 residues before the CDR3 terminus, with the missing tail filled in from the germline J gene. This chain connects TRBV6-1 to TRBJ1-1; D possibly corresponds to TRBD1 (6 bases). The V end lost 1 base, the J end lost 5 bases, and 11 bases lay between the germline ends. The V gene's germline CDR1 is MNHNS and CDR2 SASEGT. CDR3 length: 14 amino acids. The covered CDR3 bases are TGTGCCAGCAGTGAAGAAACAGGGAGGACTGAA. This translates into CASSEETGRTE. The whole CDR3 protein reads CASSEETGRTEAFF.

With regard to this clone: Coverage ceases 3 residues before the CDR3 finishes, and the germline J gene fills in the end. This chain joins TRBV7-9 and TRBJ2-1, with D maybe TRBD1 (5 bases). CDR3 length: 14 amino acids. V dropped 1 base and J dropped 5 bases, with 9 bases sitting between them. Looked up from germline, CDR1 is SEHNR and CDR2 is FQNEAQ (reference sequence). The CDR3 DNA, read in part, is TGTGCCAGCAGCTTAGTAGGGGTAAACAATGAG. Its protein product is CASSLVGVNNE. The entire CDR3 sequence reads CASSLVGVNNEQFF.

As for this clone: The read halts 3 residues ahead of the CDR3 end, with the missing end drawn from the germline J gene. J is TRBJ1-2 and V is TRBV18; TRBD1 matches at 11 bases. The CDR3 totals 14 residues. Per germline, CDR1 KGHSH and CDR2 LQKENI. The CDR3 region is CASSPGQGARGYTF. CDR3 bases read: TGTGCCAGCTCTCCCGGACAGGGGGCGCGGGGC.

CDR3: CASSPVGTAPYEQYF. The sequenced part of the CDR3 DNA is TGTGCCAGTAGTCCCGTAGGGACAGCGCCCTACGAG. The chain employs TRBV19 and TRBJ2-7; TRBD1 aligns across 7 bases. The sequenced fragment ends 3 residues before the CDR3 boundary, so the rest is inferred from the germline J gene. CDR1 LNHDA and CDR2 SQIVND come from the germline V gene (reference sequence). V was clipped by 5 bases and J by 2 bases; unmatched bases: 9. The CDR3 totals 15 residues.

Turning to this clone: The CDR3 end is not reached by the read, which stops 3 residues before it; the germline J gene fills it in. The rearrangement uses TRBV19 and TRBJ2-7; TRBD2 matches 8 bases. Trimming took 5 bases from V and 4 from J; bases not matched to a gene: 4. Germline V gene sequence: CDR1 LNHDA, CDR2 SQIVND (reference sequence). The CDR3 loop spans 13 amino acids. The covered CDR3 bases are TGTGCCAGTAGTCCGGGGGGGAGTTACGAG. Protein sequence: CASSPGGSYE. The full CDR3 protein reads CASSPGGSYEQYF.

As for this clone: The CDR3 end lies 3 residues beyond the end of the read and is filled in from the germline J gene. This sequence joins TRBV11-2 and TRBJ1-1; no clear D gene. CDR3 size: 11 residues. V dropped 7 bases and J dropped 0 bases, with 3 bases sitting between them. CDR1 and CDR2 (germline): SGHAT, FQNNGV. CDR3 sequence reads: CASTLNTEAFF. The part of the CDR3 DNA that was read is TGTGCCAGCACCTTGAACACTGAA.

As concerns this clone: The missing CDR3 end, 3 residues past where the read stops, is filled in from the germline J gene. The rearrangement links TRBV10-3 to TRBJ2-5; 8 bases agree with TRBD2. Germline trimming cut 10 bases from V and 2 bases from J; bases unmatched to any gene: 9. This CDR3 region has 14 residues. The germline gives CDR1 ENHRY, CDR2 SYGVKD. This CDR3 reads CATARGATQETQYF. The CDR3 DNA, read in part, is TGTGCCACTGCGCGGGGGGCGACACAAGAGACC.

As for this clone: The sequence runs out 3 residues before the end of the CDR3; the remainder is reconstructed from the germline J gene. The chain links TRBV19 to TRBJ1-1, with D hard to call. Trimming shortened V by 6 bases and J by 2 bases, and 10 bases separated the two germline ends. CDR1 is LNHDA, CDR2 SQIVND, per germline (reference sequence). The CDR3 has 13 amino acids. CDR3 DNA (partial): TGTGCCAGTAGCCAGGACTTTAACACTGAA. This gives the protein CASSQDFNTE. The full CDR3 protein reads CASSQDFNTEAFF.

As concerns this clone: The read gets to within 3 residues of the CDR3 end, and the germline J gene fills in the rest. The rearrangement links TRBV5-4 to TRBJ2-3, with a possible D match to TRBD1 (6 bases). The germline CDR1 and CDR2 sequences are SGHNT and YYREEE (reference sequence). CDR3 length equals 15 residues. The sequenced part of the CDR3 DNA is TGTGCCAGCAGCAACCGGGACATCCTCAATCAGCCG. The encoded protein is CASSNRDILNQP. The whole CDR3 sequence reads CASSNRDILNQPQYF.

For this clone: The read halts 3 residues ahead of the CDR3 end, with the missing end drawn from the germline J gene. J is TRBJ2-1 and V is TRBV6-2 or TRBV6-3; 10 bases align to TRBD1. Trimming at V came to 5 bases and at J to 6 bases, leaving 7 bases not matched to a gene. There are 15 residues in the CDR3. Looked up from germline, CDR1 is MNHEY and CDR2 is SVGEGT. This CDR3 is CASSRRTGGTNEQFF. The DNA read from the CDR3 is TGTGCCAGCAGTCGACGGACAGGGGGGACCAATGAG.

Details on this clone: The read finishes 3 residues shy of the CDR3 end, and the germline J gene is used to complete it. The chain couples TRBV20-1 to TRBJ2-7; 8 bases line up with TRBD1. The germline V gene has CDR1 DFQATT and CDR2 SNEGSKA (reference sequence). The CDR3 consists of 15 residues. The V gene end was trimmed by 6 bases and the J gene end by 2 bases; junction bases not matched to a gene: 12. The CDR3 bases that were read are TGCAGTGCGCAGGACAGGGACCATGGCGCCTACGAG. Amino acids: CSAQDRDHGAYE. The whole CDR3 protein reads CSAQDRDHGAYEQYF.

The CDR3 reads CASARQGPSYEQYF. The CDR3 bases that were read are TGTGCCAGCGCACGACAGGGCCCTTCCTACGAG. This chain links TRBV7-9 with TRBJ2-7; 7 bases are a match to TRBD1. The missing CDR3 end, 3 residues past where the read stops, is filled in from the germline J gene. This CDR3 contains 14 residues. J lost 1 base, V lost 8 bases, and 8 bases had no gene match. Germline CDR1 and CDR2: SEHNR and FQNEAQ (reference sequence).

For this clone: The read ends 3 residues shy of where the CDR3 ends; the end is completed using the germline J gene. The chain links TRBV11-3 to TRBJ2-3; 7 bases match TRBD2. The J segment lost 1 base and the V segment lost 1 base, leaving 2 bases of the junction unmatched. The germline gives CDR1 SGHNT, CDR2 YENEEA. The CDR3 is 15 residues long. CDR3 region: CASSLGAGGTDTQYF. The part of the CDR3 DNA that was read is TGTGCCAGCAGCTTAGGGGCGGGGGGCACAGATACG. The full variable domain, in which reference TRBV11-3 and TRBJ2-3 provide the parts outside the CDR3, is EAGVVQSPRYKIIEKKQPVAFWCNPISGHNTLYWYLQNLGQGPELLIRYENEEAVDDSQLPKDRFSAERLKGVDSTLKIQPAELGDSAVYLCASSLGAGGTDTQYFGPGTRLTVL.

A remark on this clone: Read data end 3 residues before the CDR3 end; the end is taken from the germline J gene. The chain carries TRBV6-2 or TRBV6-3 and TRBJ2-7; 8 nucleotides line up with TRBD2. The CDR3 is made up of 13 amino acids. Germline assignment: CDR1 MNHEY and CDR2 SVGEGT. With V trimmed by 6 bases and J by 6 bases, 7 bases remained unmatched. This CDR3 reads CASRRDTSGEQYF. Partial CDR3 DNA: TGTGCCAGCAGAAGGGACACTAGCGGCGAG.

Concerning this clone itself: Coverage ceases 3 residues before the CDR3 finishes, and the germline J gene fills in the end. V is TRBV7-8 and J is TRBJ2-7; D is perhaps TRBD1 (5 bases). Germline CDR1 and CDR2: SGHVS and FQNEAQ. This CDR3 has 15 amino acids. The V end was cut by 4 bases, the J end by 6 bases, with 19 bases between. CDR3 DNA (partial): TGTGCCAGCAGCTCCTATCTAGACAGAAGGGCCGAG. Its translation is CASSSYLDRRAE. The complete CDR3 reads CASSSYLDRRAEQYF.

On this clone: The read ends 3 residues early relative to the CDR3; the germline J gene fills the gap. This chain links TRBV5-1 with TRBJ1-6, with a possible D match to TRBD1 (5 bases). V dropped 1 base and J dropped 0 bases, with 8 bases sitting between them. Germline V lookup: CDR1 SGHRS, CDR2 YFSETQ. The CDR3 length is 16 residues. CDR3 in amino acids: CASSLFGASYNSPLHF. The sequenced CDR3 bases are TGCGCCAGCAGCTTGTTTGGGGCCTCCTATAATTCACCC.

A note on this clone: The CDR3 end is not reached by the read, which stops 3 residues before it; the germline J gene fills it in. The J gene is TRBJ1-1, the V gene TRBV7-9; D remains unclear. Trimming shortened V by 3 bases and J by 1 base, and 6 bases separated the two germline ends. Germline CDR1 reads SEHNR; CDR2 reads FQNEAQ (reference sequence). This CDR3 region has 13 residues. CDR3 loop: CASSLAGNTEAFF. The part of the CDR3 DNA that was read is TGTGCCAGCAGCTTGGCAGGGAACACTGAA. Complete variable domain (other parts from reference TRBV7-9 and TRBJ1-1): DTGVSQNPRHKITKRGQNVTFRCDPISEHNRLYWYRQTLGQGPEFLTYFQNEAQLEKSRLLSDRFSAERPKGSFSTLEIQRTEQGDSAMYLCASSLAGNTEAFFGQGTRLTVV.

With regard to this clone: Coverage ceases 3 residues before the CDR3 finishes, and the germline J gene fills in the end. The rearrangement uses TRBV18 and TRBJ1-2; TRBD1 might be the D (6 bases). Germline lookup yields CDR1 KGHSH and CDR2 LQKENI. CDR3 length: 18 amino acids. CDR3 in amino acids: CASSPPPGLAGGRYDYTF. The covered CDR3 bases are TGTGCCAGCTCACCACCTCCGGGACTAGCGGGGGGGCGATACGAC.

In regard to this clone: The read ends 3 residues shy of where the CDR3 ends; the end is completed using the germline J gene. The V and J genes are TRBV5-4 and TRBJ1-1; 9 bases are a match to TRBD1. V lost 4 bases, J lost 5 bases, and 6 bases stayed unmatched. Germline-derived CDR1 and CDR2 are SGHNT and YYREEE (reference sequence). The CDR3 loop spans 14 amino acids. The CDR3 spells CASSGGQGGTEAFF. CDR3 DNA (partial): TGTGCCAGCAGCGGGGGACAGGGCGGAACTGAA.

For this clone: Read sequence stops 3 residues before the CDR3 end, and the germline J gene provides the missing end. The J gene is TRBJ2-5, the V gene TRBV19, with TRBD2 identical over 7 bases. The CDR3 extends over 15 amino acids. The J segment lost 5 bases and the V segment lost 3 bases, leaving 9 bases of the junction unmatched. The germline CDR1 and CDR2 sequences are LNHDA and SQIVND (reference sequence). The CDR3: CASSIGERGVETQYF. The sequenced CDR3 bases are TGTGCCAGTAGTATCGGGGAACGGGGGGTCGAGACC.

Comment on this clone: The read comes to an end 3 residues before the CDR3 does, leaving the germline J gene to fill in the end. The chain recombines TRBV18 with TRBJ2-2; possible D gene TRBD1, 6 bases. Germline CDR1 reads KGHSH; CDR2 reads LQKENI. Trimming cost V 6 bases and J 3 bases, with 20 bases left between them. The CDR3 extends over 17 amino acids. The CDR3 is CASSPRGTSEYTGELFF. Partial CDR3 DNA: TGTGCCAGCTCCCCTAGGGGGACATCGGAATACACCGGGGAG.